This paragraph covers one T cell receptor (beta chain) sequence. Its matching antigen is unknown. Primers included in the PCR were 60 Vbeta and 13 Jbeta primers. Clones were read by immunoSEQ multiplex PCR, and TCRdb kept only the in-frame ones, dropping some. The data contain 57,000 or so clones, 70% to 80% of them singletons. These data are taken from a study of cytomegalovirus exposure and HLA in healthy donors. General observations from the study: Several of the most significant clusters appeared linked to common viral pathogens, based on a later analysis. The productive fraction for most TCR beta V segments was about 87% or about 30% in an earlier analysis. Associated with cytomegalovirus, according to the listing, were approximately 160 TCR beta chains.

The germline gives CDR1 MNHEY, CDR2 SMNVEV (reference sequence). With 2 bases removed from V and 0 bases from J, the gap between germline ends came to 8 bases. The CDR3 has 15 residues. The V gene is TRBV27, the J gene TRBJ1-5; D is perhaps TRBD1 (5 bases). The receptor was isolated from a man between 45 and 60 years old in good health and CMV-seropositive. Sequencing was carried out using PBMCs. The DNA of the CDR3 is TGTGCCAGCAGTTTAAGGGGATATAGCAATCAGCCCCAGCATTTT. Translating it yields CASSLRGYSNQPQHF.